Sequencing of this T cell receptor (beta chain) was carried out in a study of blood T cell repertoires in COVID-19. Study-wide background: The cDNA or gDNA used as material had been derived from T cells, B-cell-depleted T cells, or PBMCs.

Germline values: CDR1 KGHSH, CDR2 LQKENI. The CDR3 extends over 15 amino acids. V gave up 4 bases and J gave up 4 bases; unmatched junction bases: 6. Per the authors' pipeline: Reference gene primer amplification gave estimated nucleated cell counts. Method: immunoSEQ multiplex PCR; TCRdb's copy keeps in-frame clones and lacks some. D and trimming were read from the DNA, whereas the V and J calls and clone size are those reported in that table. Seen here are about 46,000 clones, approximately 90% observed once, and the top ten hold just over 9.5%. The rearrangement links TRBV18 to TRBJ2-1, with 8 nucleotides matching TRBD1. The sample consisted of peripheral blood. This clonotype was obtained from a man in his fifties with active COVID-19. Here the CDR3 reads CASSLTGTGYNEQFF. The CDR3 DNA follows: TGTGCCAGCTCACTAACCGGGACAGGTTACAATGAGCAGTTCTTC.